These 27 T cell receptor beta chains were all obtained from the same sample, sequenced in a study of T-cell reconstitution after alpha-beta-depleted transplantation in children. As it was prepared, the TCRbeta library received unique molecular identifiers. Each CDR3 protein is one row after TCRdb ran MiXCR on the PCR reads. This table has around 960,000 distinct CDR3 sequences, about 29% appearing once. The sequencing used PBMCs, mostly from graft donor cells, collected 360 days after TCRalphabeta/CD19-depleted stem cell transplant. The source is a boy younger than two who had a stem cell transplant for SCID, so the T cells may come from the graft donor.

This clonotype occurred once. The J gene is TRBJ2-1, the V gene TRBV11-2; 9 positions agree with TRBD1. Germline CDR1 reads SGHAT; CDR2 reads FQNNGV. The CDR3 length is 13 residues. With 6 bases clipped from V and 8 bases from J, the junction kept 5 bases outside the gene matches. This chain's CDR3 is CASRLDRGHEQFF. As DNA, the CDR3 is TGTGCCAGCAGACTGGACAGGGGCCATGAGCAGTTCTTC. Based on the CDR3 plus reference TRBV11-2 and TRBJ2-1, the full variable domain is EAGVAQSPRYKIIEKRQSVAFWCNPISGHATLYWYQQILGQGPKLLIQFQNNGVVDDSQLPKDRFSAERLKGVDSTLKIQPAKLEDSAVYLCASRLDRGHEQFFGPGTRLTVL.

The J gene is TRBJ2-5, the V gene TRBV12-3 or TRBV12-4, with a possible D match to TRBD2 (6 bases). Trimming took off 3 bases at V and 1 base at J, with 18 bases between the two ends. The CDR3 has 17 residues. The CDR3 DNA sequence: TGTGCCAGCAGTTTCAATCCGCTAGCGACCCTCCAAGAGACCCAGTACTTC. Translating it yields CASSFNPLATLQETQYF.

This rearrangement joins TRBV20-1 to TRBJ1-5, with 10 positions matching TRBD1. Germline CDR1 is DFQATT and CDR2 is SNEGSKA (reference sequence). The CDR3 length is 18 residues. Losses at the gene ends were 5 bases for V and 2 bases for J; bases not matched to a gene: 15. The CDR3 bases are TGCAGTGCTCGACCACCGACCGGGACAGGGGAGGGCAATCAGCCCCAGCATTTT. This translates into CSARPPTGTGEGNQPQHF.

Only a few counts were recorded for this clonotype. This rearrangement joins TRBV20-1 to TRBJ1-3, with a tentative D call TRBD1 (5 bases). CDR1 DFQATT and CDR2 SNEGSKA come from the germline V gene (reference sequence). Deletions cut 1 base from V and 1 base from J, with 14 bases between. This CDR3 has 16 amino acids. CDR3 bases: TGCAGTGCTAGAGTGCATCTTCAGGGTTCTGGAAACACCATATATTTT. It encodes CSARVHLQGSGNTIYF.

The chain is built from TRBV28 and TRBJ2-3; 12 bases are shared with TRBD1. Trimming took 0 bases from V and 2 from J; bases not matched to a gene: 0. Looked up from germline, CDR1 is MDHEN and CDR2 is SYDVKM. This CDR3 comprises 16 residues. CDR3 amino acids: CASSLWGQGATDTQYF. Here the CDR3 DNA reads TGTGCCAGCAGTTTATGGGGACAGGGGGCCACAGATACGCAGTATTTT.

The J gene is TRBJ1-6, the V gene TRBV12-3 or TRBV12-4; perhaps TRBD1 as D (5 bases). The CDR3 has 16 residues. V gave up 6 bases and J gave up 0 bases, with 12 bases separating them. The CDR3 coding sequence is TGTGCCAGCAGCCCCGAGGGGAGCTCCTATAATTCACCCCTCCACTTT. It encodes CASSPEGSSYNSPLHF.

The V gene is TRBV12-3 or TRBV12-4, the J gene TRBJ2-1; TRBD2 agrees at 8 bases. There are 16 residues in the CDR3. J gave up 4 bases and V 3 bases, and 8 bases lay outside the gene matches. CDR3 sequence (DNA): TGTGCCAGCAGTTTGGATCAAGCGGGGGTATACAATGAGCAGTTCTTC. This gives the protein CASSLDQAGVYNEQFF.

This chain joins TRBV2 and TRBJ2-6, with 7 nucleotides matching TRBD1. Germline-derived CDR1 and CDR2 are SNHLY and FYNNEI. Trimming at V came to 2 bases and at J to 3 bases, leaving 10 bases not matched to a gene. The CDR3 runs to 18 residues. The CDR3, as DNA: TGTGCCAGCAGTGAACGCCTAAAGGGGGCGGGTGGGGCCAACGTCCTGACTTTC. Its translation is CASSERLKGAGGANVLTF.

J is TRBJ1-1 and V is TRBV18, with 9 bases that match TRBD1. Germline loops: CDR1 KGHSH, CDR2 LQKENI. The V and J ends lost 6 bases and 4 bases, in that order; junction bases with no gene match: 6. The CDR3 has 14 amino acids. This chain's CDR3 is CASSTTGGSTEAFF. CDR3 in DNA: TGTGCCAGCTCCACGACAGGGGGGAGCACTGAAGCTTTCTTT.

This clonotype was recorded a few times. The chain links TRBV20-1 to TRBJ2-3; D is uncertain. Germline values: CDR1 DFQATT, CDR2 SNEGSKA (reference sequence). The CDR3 covers 13 residues. V shed 8 bases and J shed 7 bases, with 19 bases lying between them. This CDR3 reads CSPARKVPYTQYF. The CDR3 DNA reads TGCAGTCCTGCCCGGAAGGTCCCTTATACGCAGTATTTT.

This clonotype was found a few times. The J gene is TRBJ1-3, the V gene TRBV25-1; tentative D call: TRBD1 (6 bases). V was shortened by 2 bases and J by 0 bases, with 11 bases between the two germline ends. The length of the CDR3 is 16 residues. Germline-derived CDR1 and CDR2 are MGHDK and SYGVNS. The CDR3 region has the DNA TGTGCCAGCAGTGAAGCCGACAGGTTCTCTGGAAACACCATATATTTT. It specifies CASSEADRFSGNTIYF.

The V call is TRBV5-1, the J call TRBJ2-7; the D is unclear. CDR3 length: 15 amino acids. Germline assignment: CDR1 SGHRS and CDR2 YFSETQ. Trimming removed 0 bases at V and 2 bases at J, with 12 bases between. CDR3 residues: CASSLGQVETYEQYF. The CDR3 DNA sequence: TGCGCCAGCAGCTTGGGGCAGGTAGAAACCTACGAGCAGTACTTC.

The chain employs TRBV4-2 and TRBJ2-3; D gene unclear. Per the germline V gene, CDR1 is LGHNA and CDR2 is YNFKEQ. The CDR3 is 14 amino acids. Trimming removed 2 bases from V and 6 bases from J, with 12 bases in between. Here the CDR3 reads CASSQTAASDTQYF. The CDR3 DNA follows: TGTGCCAGCAGCCAAACCGCTGCATCCGATACGCAGTATTTT.

This clonotype was detected many times. The chain couples TRBV12-3 or TRBV12-4 to TRBJ2-7, with 10 bases that match TRBD2. The J segment lost 5 bases and the V segment lost 4 bases, leaving 8 bases of the junction unmatched. The CDR3 has 15 residues. The CDR3 DNA reads as TGTGCCAGCAGTTCCCGTCTAGCGGGGGTCAACGAGCAGTACTTC. Translating gives CASSSRLAGVNEQYF.

The CDR3 here is CATSRDFGPGIDTEAFF. CDR3 coding DNA: TGTGCCACCAGCAGAGATTTTGGGCCAGGGATCGACACTGAAGCTTTCTTT. The chain is built from TRBV15 and TRBJ1-1, with D perhaps matching TRBD1 (5 bases). The CDR3 is 17 residues long. With 0 bases removed from V and 3 bases from J, the gap between germline ends came to 17 bases. CDR1 is LNHNV, CDR2 YYDKDF, per germline (reference sequence).

The rearrangement uses TRBV30 and TRBJ1-2; D call uncertain. The CDR3 is made up of 16 amino acids. The V gene lost 3 bases and the J gene lost 4 bases, with 21 bases spanning the gap. Germline V CDR1 and CDR2: GTSNPN, SVGIG (reference sequence). CDR3: CAWRGPWSYGSYGYTF. CDR3 sequence (DNA): TGTGCCTGGAGGGGTCCCTGGAGCTACGGATCCTATGGCTACACCTTC.

V and J are TRBV29-1 and TRBJ2-1; 7 bases map to TRBD2. This CDR3 has 16 amino acids. Trimming took 4 bases from V and 8 from J; bases not matched to a gene: 17. Germline assignment: CDR1 SQVTM and CDR2 ANQGSEA. DNA of the CDR3: TGCAGCGTTGTCGAGAACCGGGGAGGGTCACAATATGAGCAGTTCTTC. Protein: CSVVENRGGSQYEQFF.

The sample holds a few counts of this clonotype. The chain is built from TRBV20-1 and TRBJ2-3, with D perhaps TRBD1 or TRBD2 (5 bases each). The CDR3 spans 15 residues. The ends were cut back, 6 bases at V and 1 base at J, with 17 bases in the middle. Germline assignment: CDR1 DFQATT and CDR2 SNEGSKA (reference sequence). The CDR3: CSAERREFGTDTQYF. CDR3 DNA: TGCAGTGCCGAACGCAGGGAGTTTGGCACAGATACGCAGTATTTT.

This clonotype was detected only a few times. The chain couples TRBV5-1 to TRBJ1-3; D uncertain. CDR3 length equals 15 residues. The V and J ends lost 3 bases and 0 bases respectively, with 10 bases between them. Looked up from germline, CDR1 is SGHRS and CDR2 is YFSETQ. The CDR3 DNA reads TGCGCCAGCAGCTACTCAAGAGACTCTGGAAACACCATATATTTT. It yields the protein CASSYSRDSGNTIYF.

The CDR3 nucleotides are TGTGCCAGTAGTATAGTATTAGGGTCCTACACTGAAGCTTTCTTT. It yields the protein CASSIVLGSYTEAFF. V and J are TRBV19 and TRBJ1-1; no clear D. V shed 1 base and J shed 3 bases, with 12 bases lying between them. Germline CDR1 LNHDA, CDR2 SQIVND (reference sequence). There are 15 residues in the CDR3.

This CDR3 is CASSRGQGSLGYEQYF. As DNA, the CDR3 is TGTGCCAGCAGCCGAGGACAGGGAAGTTTAGGCTACGAGCAGTACTTC. The genes are TRBV3-1 and TRBJ2-7; 8 bases line up with TRBD1. The CDR3 length is 16 residues. Germline CDR1 reads LGHDT; CDR2 reads YNNKEL (reference sequence). J lost 3 bases, V lost 4 bases, and 11 bases had no gene match.

The V gene is TRBV18, the J gene TRBJ2-5; D is undetermined. V shed 4 bases and J shed 1 base, with 7 bases lying between them. Germline lookup yields CDR1 KGHSH and CDR2 LQKENI. The CDR3 is 13 residues long. In DNA, the CDR3 is TGTGCCAGCTCACGGCAGCTCCAAGAGACCCAGTACTTC. This translates into CASSRQLQETQYF.

The rearrangement uses TRBV2 and TRBJ2-3; no clear D. V was clipped by 1 base and J by 2 bases, with 7 bases between them. Germline V lookup: CDR1 SNHLY, CDR2 FYNNEI. CDR3 size: 14 residues. The CDR3 sequence: CASSEEGITDTQYF. CDR3 coding DNA: TGTGCCAGCAGTGAAGAGGGCATCACAGATACGCAGTATTTT.

V and J are TRBV20-1 and TRBJ2-2; the D is unclear. Per the germline V gene, CDR1 is DFQATT and CDR2 is SNEGSKA (reference sequence). The V gene lost 8 bases and the J gene lost 2 bases, with 12 bases spanning the gap. The CDR3 is 13 amino acids. DNA of the CDR3: TGCAGTCCCCGAGACTTAAACACCGGGGAGCTGTTTTTT. Amino acid sequence: CSPRDLNTGELFF.

V gene TRBV5-1 combines with J gene TRBJ2-2; unclear D gene. The V and J ends lost 0 bases and 0 bases respectively, with 9 bases between them. Germline V gene sequence: CDR1 SGHRS, CDR2 YFSETQ. The CDR3 contains 16 residues. CDR3 sequence reads: CASSLVVDANTGELFF. CDR3 DNA sequence: TGCGCCAGCAGCTTGGTAGTAGACGCGAACACCGGGGAGCTGTTTTTT.

The V and J genes are TRBV5-1 and TRBJ2-7; possibly TRBD2 for D (6 bases). The germline gives CDR1 SGHRS, CDR2 YFSETQ. The V end lost 2 bases, the J end lost 1 base, and 16 bases lay between the germline ends. This CDR3 region has 16 residues. CDR3 DNA sequence: TGCGCCAGCAGCTTAGGGTCCGTGGGGGGATCCTACGAGCAGTACTTC. Amino acids: CASSLGSVGGSYEQYF.

The genes are TRBV7-9 and TRBJ2-1, with D perhaps TRBD2 (6 bases). The ends were cut back, 2 bases at V and 5 bases at J, with 16 bases in the middle. The CDR3 has 16 residues. CDR1 and CDR2 (germline): SEHNR, FQNEAQ (reference sequence). CDR3 in DNA: TGTGCCAGCAGCTTACGTCGGGACTGGACGGACAATGAGCAGTTCTTC. Protein product: CASSLRRDWTDNEQFF.